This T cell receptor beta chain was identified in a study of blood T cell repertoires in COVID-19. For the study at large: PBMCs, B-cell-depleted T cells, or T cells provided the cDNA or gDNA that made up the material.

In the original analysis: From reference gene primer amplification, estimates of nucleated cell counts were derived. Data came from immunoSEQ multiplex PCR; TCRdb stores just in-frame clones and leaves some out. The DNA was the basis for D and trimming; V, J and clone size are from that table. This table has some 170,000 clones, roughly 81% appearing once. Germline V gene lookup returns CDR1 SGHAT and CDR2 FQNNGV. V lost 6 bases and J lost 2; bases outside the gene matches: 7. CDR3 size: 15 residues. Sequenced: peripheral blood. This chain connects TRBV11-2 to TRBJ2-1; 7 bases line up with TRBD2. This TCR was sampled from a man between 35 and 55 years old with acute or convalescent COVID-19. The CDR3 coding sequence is TGTGCCAGCAGGGACTGGGGAGGGACCTACAATGAGCAGTTCTTC. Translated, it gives CASRDWGGTYNEQFF.